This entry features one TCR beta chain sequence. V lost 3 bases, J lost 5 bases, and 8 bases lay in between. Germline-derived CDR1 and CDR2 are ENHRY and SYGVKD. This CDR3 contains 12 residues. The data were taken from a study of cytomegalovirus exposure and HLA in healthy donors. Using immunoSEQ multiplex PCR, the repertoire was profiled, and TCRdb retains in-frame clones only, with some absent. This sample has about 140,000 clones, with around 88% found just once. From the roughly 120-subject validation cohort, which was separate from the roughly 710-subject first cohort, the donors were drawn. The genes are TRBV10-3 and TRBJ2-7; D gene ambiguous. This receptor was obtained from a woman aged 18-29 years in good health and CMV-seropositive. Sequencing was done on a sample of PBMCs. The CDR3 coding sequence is TGTGCCATCAGTGAAAACGGAGACGAGCAGTACTTC. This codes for CAISENGDEQYF.